The TCR beta chain described here comes from a study of technical replicates of blood from a handful of donors. Germline CDR1 reads MNHNS; CDR2 reads SASEGT. The V and J ends lost 6 bases and 4 bases respectively, with 16 bases between them. The CDR3 runs to 14 residues. Sequencing used immunoSEQ multiplex PCR; TCRdb keeps in-frame clones, though not all of them. This sample has about 81,000 clones, with roughly 96% found just once. The V gene is TRBV6-1, the J gene TRBJ2-7; perhaps TRBD2 as D (6 bases). Input material: T cells isolated from PBMCs. This receptor was taken from a human donor in good health. The CDR3 reads CASRAVTEGYEQYF. The CDR3 nucleotides read TGTGCCAGCAGAGCCGTGACGGAGGGGTACGAGCAGTACTTC.